This TCR beta chain was captured by sequencing in a study of T-cell memory formation after mild COVID-19. The overall study: There were largely donor-specific TCR clusters. Whole-study results and caveats: Pre-infection memory showed some responding clones, and this suggested that cross-reactive memory joined. Those CD4+ clones that contracted were mainly in CM and EM (CD8+ ones in EMRA). Among clones contracting day 15 to 85, CD4/CD8 was balanced, whereas later expanders leaned CD4+.

This clonotype appeared a few times. The antigen is not known. MiXCR, run by TCRdb on the 5' RACE reads, gives a single entry per CDR3 protein. This table holds about 560,000 distinct CDR3 sequences, less than 25% found once. This TCR was sampled from an adult woman who had mild COVID-19 (a few samples of this study predate the infection). Cell type and time point are not known. The specimen was PBMCs or a T cell subset sorted from them (not recorded which).

This CDR3 is CALRPGVTDEQYF. The CDR3 nucleotides are TGTGCCCTCCGCCCGGGGGTCACCGACGAGCAGTACTTC. V gene TRBV7-9 combines with J gene TRBJ2-7; possibly TRBD2 for D (6 bases). V was shortened by 11 bases and J by 5 bases, with 19 bases between the two germline ends. The CDR3 runs to 13 residues. In germline, CDR1 is SEHNR, CDR2 FQNEAQ (reference sequence).